This TCR beta chain was profiled in a study of CD8+ T cells in alopecia areata (dated by TCRdb to about 2018). About the study as a whole: The treated patients, all with moderate-to-severe alopecia areata, were enrolled in an open-label pilot trial of oral tofacitinib given at 5 to 10 mg twice daily. Tofacitinib was administered for 6 to 18 months, and 6 months of follow-up off drug were then conducted to assess delayed response and recurrence. In treated patients, disease severity was measured using the SALT score, which gives the percentage of scalp surface area affected. High-throughput TCRbeta sequencing was used to examine T cell clonal expansion in alopecia areata in both the C3H/HeJ mouse model and human patients. Scalp tissue and sorted CD4+ and CD8+ peripheral blood T cells from patchy and totalis/universalis alopecia areata patients and from healthy controls were covered by human TCRbeta sequencing. Biopsies were taken from tofacitinib-treated patients at baseline and again at 4 and 24 weeks into treatment, and several of those patients also had a later scalp biopsy. Scalp clonality was compared among normal scalp (n=4), patchy alopecia areata scalp (n=8), and alopecia totalis/universalis scalp (n=8). RNA was extracted with the PAXgene miRNA kit for fixed scalp, the miRNeasy kit for PBMCs, and the RNeasy kit for mouse skin. Amplification of TCRbeta CDR3 regions was done by immunoSEQ multiplex PCR using 35 Vbeta forward primers and 13 Jbeta reverse primers.

Libraries were made using the immunoSEQ multiplex PCR assay. RNA was extracted from all samples and reverse transcribed into cDNA as template for TCR sequencing. First-strand cDNA was synthesized with SuperScript III using a 2:1 mix of oligo-dT and random hexamers. Amplification bias was assessed with a synthetic immune receptor repertoire, and residual bias was removed computationally. Per the source publication's procedure: Raw reads were preprocessed to remove errors, and CDR3 was defined by IMGT conventions from the conserved cysteine to phenylalanine. Clonality was computed by normalizing Shannon entropy by log2 of the number of productive unique TCRs and subtracting the result from 1. Whether scalp clones were CD4 or CD8 was inferred by matching scalp TCRbeta sequences against CD4 and CD8 repertoires sorted from blood. Not all clones reach the TCRdb copy of this immuneACCESS table, which keeps in-frame sequences only. Checked studies attribute under half of the gap to unresolved V genes and leave the rest unexplained. The DNA gave D and trimming, while V, J and clone size come from that table. A total of about 180,000 clones appear in this sample, 40% to 65% of them only once. 10% of the sample rests with the top ten.

There are a few counts of this clone. Its antigen has not been determined. The record has no base qualities; no much larger clone is one base away. Overall results and qualifications from the work: Many expanded lesional clones were found to persist in scalp and blood during tofacitinib treatment, and relapse after treatment cessation may be partly explained by this persistence. Because the treated cohort was small and included a single nonresponder, larger studies are needed to assess links between baseline CD8+ expansion and response. Scalp clonality and the number of expanded CD8+ clones among the top 100 scalp clones were significantly decreased by tofacitinib. Higher clonality and more expanded CD8+ clones were observed in lesional scalp than in normal scalp, particularly in alopecia totalis/universalis, a finding suggestive of antigenic drive. Unlike mouse skin, where gammadelta T cells dominate, normal human skin contains resident alphabeta T cells that get sequenced too, which complicates analysis of the scalp TCR repertoire. Shared TCR sequences between patients were less evident than in mice, which may be partly attributable to HLA diversity in the patient population.

Measured from the cysteine to the phenylalanine, the CDR3 is 13 residues long. Of all the DNA, just the CDR3 is kept, 39 bases in frame from base 1. Taken from the germline V gene, the CDR1 and CDR2 loops are SQVTM and ANQGSEA. The trim is 5 bases for V and 9 bases for J, with a gap of 17 bases between the germline ends. The treatment or condition label on this specimen signifies: oral pan-JAK inhibitor, 5-10 mg twice daily. Peripheral blood and lesional scalp punch biopsies were obtained from patients with alopecia areata. After PBMCs were isolated by density centrifugation and stained for CD3, CD4 and CD8, a FACSAria was used to sort CD4+ and CD8+ T cells.

This receptor chain uses TRBV29-1 and TRBJ1-5; the D gene cannot be named for sure. The TCR was taken from a human donor with alopecia areata. The sample was CD8+ T cells sorted from blood, taken around week 54, from a patient treated with tofacitinib. In nucleotides, the sequence is TGCAGCGTTTGGGCCGGCCTAAATGGGCCCCAGCATTTT. Its translation reads: CSVWAGLNGPQHF.